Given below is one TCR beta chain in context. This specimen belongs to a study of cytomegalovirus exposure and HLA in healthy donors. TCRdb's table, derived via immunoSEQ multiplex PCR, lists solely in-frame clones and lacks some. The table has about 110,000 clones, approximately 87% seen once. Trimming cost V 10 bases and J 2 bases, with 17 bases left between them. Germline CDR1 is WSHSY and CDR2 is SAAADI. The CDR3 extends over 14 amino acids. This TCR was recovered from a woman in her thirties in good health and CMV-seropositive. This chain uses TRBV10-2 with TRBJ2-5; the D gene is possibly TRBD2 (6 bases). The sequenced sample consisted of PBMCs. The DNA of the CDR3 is TGCGCCACCACCCTAGCGTCGACTCAAGAGACCCAGTACTTC. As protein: CATTLASTQETQYF.